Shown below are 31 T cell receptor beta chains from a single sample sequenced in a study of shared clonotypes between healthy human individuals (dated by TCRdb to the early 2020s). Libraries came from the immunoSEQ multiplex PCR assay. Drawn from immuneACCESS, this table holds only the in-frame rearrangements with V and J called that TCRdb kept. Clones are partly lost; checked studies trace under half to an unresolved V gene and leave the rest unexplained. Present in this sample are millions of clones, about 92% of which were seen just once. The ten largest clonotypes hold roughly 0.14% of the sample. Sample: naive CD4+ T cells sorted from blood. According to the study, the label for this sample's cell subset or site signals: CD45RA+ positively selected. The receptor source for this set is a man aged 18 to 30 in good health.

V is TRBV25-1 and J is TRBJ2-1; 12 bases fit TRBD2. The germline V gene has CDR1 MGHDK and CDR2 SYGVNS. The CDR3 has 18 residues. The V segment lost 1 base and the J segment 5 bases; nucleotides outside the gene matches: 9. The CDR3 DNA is TGTGCCAGCAGTGAATCCCTAGCGGGAGGGCCGAGGCACAATGAGCAGTTCTTC. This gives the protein CASSESLAGGPRHNEQFF.

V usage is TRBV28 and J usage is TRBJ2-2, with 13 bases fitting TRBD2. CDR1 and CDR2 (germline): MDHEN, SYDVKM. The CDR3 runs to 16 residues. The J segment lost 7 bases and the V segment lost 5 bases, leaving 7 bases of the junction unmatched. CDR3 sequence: CASSPRLAGGFGELFF. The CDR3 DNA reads TGTGCCAGCAGTCCCAGACTAGCGGGGGGTTTCGGGGAGCTGTTTTTT. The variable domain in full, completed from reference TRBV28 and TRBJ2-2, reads DVKVTQSSRYLVKRTGEKVFLECVQDMDHENMFWYRQDPGLGLRLIYFSYDVKMKEKGDIPEGYSVSREKKERFSLILESASTNQTSMYLCASSPRLAGGFGELFFGEGSRLTVL.

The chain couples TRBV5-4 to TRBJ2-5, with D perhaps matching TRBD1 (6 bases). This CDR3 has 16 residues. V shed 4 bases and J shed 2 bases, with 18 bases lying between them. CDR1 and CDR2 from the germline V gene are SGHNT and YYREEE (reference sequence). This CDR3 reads CASSTSGTIQQETQYF. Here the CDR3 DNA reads TGTGCCAGCAGCACCTCAGGGACAATTCAACAAGAGACCCAGTACTTC.

CDR3 amino acids: CASSEVLAGGLYF. CDR3 bases: TGTGCCAGCAGTGAAGTTCTAGCGGGAGGTTTATACTTC. This chain uses TRBV25-1 with TRBJ2-7; 11 positions match TRBD2. CDR1 is MGHDK, CDR2 SYGVNS, per germline. The V and J ends lost 2 bases and 13 bases, in that order; junction bases with no gene match: 7. This CDR3 comprises 13 residues.

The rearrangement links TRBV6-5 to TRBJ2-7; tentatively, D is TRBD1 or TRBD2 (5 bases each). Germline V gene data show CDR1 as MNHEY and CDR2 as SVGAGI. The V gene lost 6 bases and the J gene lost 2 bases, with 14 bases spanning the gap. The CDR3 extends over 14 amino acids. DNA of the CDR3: TGTGCCAGCAGACGTTCCGGGACCACCTACGAGCAGTACTTC. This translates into CASRRSGTTYEQYF.

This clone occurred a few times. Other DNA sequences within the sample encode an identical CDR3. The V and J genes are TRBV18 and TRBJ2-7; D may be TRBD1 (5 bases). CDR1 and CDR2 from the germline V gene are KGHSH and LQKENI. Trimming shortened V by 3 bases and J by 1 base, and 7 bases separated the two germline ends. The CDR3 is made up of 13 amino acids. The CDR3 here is CASSPQGSYEQYF. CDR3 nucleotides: TGTGCCAGCTCACCCCAGGGATCCTACGAGCAGTACTTC. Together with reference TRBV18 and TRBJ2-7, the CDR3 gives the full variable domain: NAGVMQNPRHLVRRRGQEARLRCSPMKGHSHVYWYRQLPEEGLKFMVYLQKENIIDESGMPKERFSAEFPKEGPSILRIQQVVRGDSAAYFCASSPQGSYEQYFGPGTRLTVT.

The CDR3 DNA follows: TGTGCCAGTAGCCTTCGTAGAGACTCCTACGAGCAGTACTTC. It is translated as CASSLRRDSYEQYF. The chain uses TRBV19 and TRBJ2-7, with D unresolved. The CDR3 has 14 amino acids. The V gene's germline CDR1 is LNHDA and CDR2 SQIVND (reference sequence). V dropped 6 bases and J dropped 0 bases, with 12 bases sitting between them. The variable domain in full, with the rest retrieved from reference TRBV19 and TRBJ2-7, is DGGITQSPKYLFRKEGQNVTLSCEQNLNHDAMYWYRQDPGQGLRLIYYSQIVNDFQKGDIAEGYSVSREKKESFPLTVTSAQKNPTAFYLCASSLRRDSYEQYFGPGTRLTVT.

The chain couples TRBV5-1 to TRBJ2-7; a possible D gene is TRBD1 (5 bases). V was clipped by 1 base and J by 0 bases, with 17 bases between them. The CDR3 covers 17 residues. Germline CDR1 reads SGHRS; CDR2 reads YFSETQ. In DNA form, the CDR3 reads TGCGCCAGCAGCTTGAACCCAGGGATCCCAAGCTCCTACGAGCAGTACTTC. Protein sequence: CASSLNPGIPSSYEQYF.

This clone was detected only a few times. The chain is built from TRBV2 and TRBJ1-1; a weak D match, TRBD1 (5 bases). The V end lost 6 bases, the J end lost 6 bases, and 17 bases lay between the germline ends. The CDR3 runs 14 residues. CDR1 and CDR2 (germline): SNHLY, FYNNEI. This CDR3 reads CASRGTGESAEAFF. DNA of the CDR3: TGTGCCAGCAGGGGGACTGGGGAATCCGCTGAAGCTTTCTTT.

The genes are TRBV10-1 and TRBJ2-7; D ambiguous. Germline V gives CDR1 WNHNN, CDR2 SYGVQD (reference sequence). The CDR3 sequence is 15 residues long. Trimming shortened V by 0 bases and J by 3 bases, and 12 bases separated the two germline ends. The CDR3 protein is CASSESTTIGYEQYF. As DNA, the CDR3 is TGCGCCAGCAGTGAGTCGACAACTATAGGCTACGAGCAGTACTTC.

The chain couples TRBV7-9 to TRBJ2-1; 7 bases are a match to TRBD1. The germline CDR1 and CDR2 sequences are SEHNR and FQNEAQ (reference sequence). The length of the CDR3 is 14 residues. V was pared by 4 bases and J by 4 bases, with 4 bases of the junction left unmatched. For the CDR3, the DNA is TGTGCCAGCAGCTCCAGACAGGGTTACAATGAGCAGTTCTTC. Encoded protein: CASSSRQGYNEQFF.

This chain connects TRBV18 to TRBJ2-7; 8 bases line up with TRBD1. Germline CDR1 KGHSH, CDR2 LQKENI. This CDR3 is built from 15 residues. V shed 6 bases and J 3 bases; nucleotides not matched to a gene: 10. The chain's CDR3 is CASSVGTGRSYEQYF. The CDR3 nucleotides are TGTGCCAGCTCGGTCGGGACAGGAAGGAGCTACGAGCAGTACTTC.

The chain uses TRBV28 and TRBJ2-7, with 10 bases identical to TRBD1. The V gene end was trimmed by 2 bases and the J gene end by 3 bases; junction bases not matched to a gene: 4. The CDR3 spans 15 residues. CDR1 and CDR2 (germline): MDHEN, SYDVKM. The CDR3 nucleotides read TGTGCCAGCAGTTTAACGGGACAGGGGTTCTACGAGCAGTACTTC. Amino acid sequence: CASSLTGQGFYEQYF.

The CDR3 nucleotides are TGTGCCAGCAGCCCATCCCGGGGATCCGCCTACGAGCAGTACTTC. Its translation: CASSPSRGSAYEQYF. The V gene is TRBV13, the J gene TRBJ2-7; D possibly corresponds to TRBD2 (5 bases). Trimming left V 5 bases short and J 2 bases short, with 16 bases between. Germline V CDR1 and CDR2: PRHDT, FYEKMQ (reference sequence). There are 15 residues in the CDR3.

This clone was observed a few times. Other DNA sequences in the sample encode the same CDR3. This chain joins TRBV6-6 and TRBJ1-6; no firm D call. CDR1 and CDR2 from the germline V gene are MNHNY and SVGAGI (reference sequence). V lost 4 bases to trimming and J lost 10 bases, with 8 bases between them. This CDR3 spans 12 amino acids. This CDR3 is CASSSSNSPLHF. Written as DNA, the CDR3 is TGTGCCAGCAGTTCCTCTAACTCACCCCTCCACTTT.

CDR3 nucleotide sequence: TGTGCCAGCAGCTCAGCCGGGACAGTAACTAACTATGGCTACACCTTC. The encoded protein is CASSSAGTVTNYGYTF. This chain links TRBV7-2 with TRBJ1-2; 7 nucleotides match TRBD1. V lost 4 bases to trimming and J lost 0 bases; unmatched junction nucleotides: 8. This CDR3 has 16 residues. CDR1 SGHTA and CDR2 FQGNSA come from the germline V gene.

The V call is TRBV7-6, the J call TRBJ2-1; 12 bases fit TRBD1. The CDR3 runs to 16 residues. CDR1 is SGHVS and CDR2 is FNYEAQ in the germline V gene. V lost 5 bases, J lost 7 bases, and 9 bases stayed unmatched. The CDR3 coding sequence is TGTGCCAGCAGCCCAGTCGGGGACAGGGGGCGTAATGAGCAGTTCTTC. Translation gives CASSPVGDRGRNEQFF.

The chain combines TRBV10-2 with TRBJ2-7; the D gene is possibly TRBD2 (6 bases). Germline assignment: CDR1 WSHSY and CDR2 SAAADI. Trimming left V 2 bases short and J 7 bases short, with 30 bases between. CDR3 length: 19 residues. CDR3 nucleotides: TGCGCCAGCAGTGAGCTTCTGGGTAGGGGAGGCCCTTCGGTGGGAGAGCAGTACTTC. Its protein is CASSELLGRGGPSVGEQYF.

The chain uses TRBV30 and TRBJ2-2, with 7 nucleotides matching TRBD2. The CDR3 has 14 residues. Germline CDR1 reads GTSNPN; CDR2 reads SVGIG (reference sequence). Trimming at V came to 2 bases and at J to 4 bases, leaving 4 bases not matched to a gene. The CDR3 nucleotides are TGTGCCTGGAGTCGCCCTAGCGGCACCGGGGAGCTGTTTTTT. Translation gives CAWSRPSGTGELFF.

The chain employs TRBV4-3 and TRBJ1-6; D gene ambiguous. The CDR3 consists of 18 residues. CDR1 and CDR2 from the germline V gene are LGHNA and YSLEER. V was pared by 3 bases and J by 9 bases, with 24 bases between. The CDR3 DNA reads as TGCGCCAGCAGCCAGGAAGGTACCTCGGGGTTGTTAGGTTCACCCCTCCACTTT. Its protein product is CASSQEGTSGLLGSPLHF.

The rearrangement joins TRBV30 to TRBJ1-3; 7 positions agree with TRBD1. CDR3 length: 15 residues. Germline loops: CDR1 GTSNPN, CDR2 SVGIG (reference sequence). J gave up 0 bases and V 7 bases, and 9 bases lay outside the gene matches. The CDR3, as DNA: TGTGCCTCCACCAGGAGGGGGCTCTCTGGAAACACCATATATTTT. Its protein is CASTRRGLSGNTIYF.

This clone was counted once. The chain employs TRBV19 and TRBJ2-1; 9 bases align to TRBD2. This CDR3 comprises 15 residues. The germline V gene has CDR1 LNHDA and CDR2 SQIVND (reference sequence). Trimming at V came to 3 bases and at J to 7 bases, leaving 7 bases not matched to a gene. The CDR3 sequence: CASSMGWLAGNEQFF. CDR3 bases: TGTGCCAGTAGTATGGGATGGCTAGCGGGAAATGAGCAGTTCTTC.

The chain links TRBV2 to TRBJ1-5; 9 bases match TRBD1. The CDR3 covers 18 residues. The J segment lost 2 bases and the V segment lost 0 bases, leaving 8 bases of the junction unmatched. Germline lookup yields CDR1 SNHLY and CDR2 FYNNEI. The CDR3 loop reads CASSEARTGAVGNQPQHF. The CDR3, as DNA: TGTGCCAGCAGTGAAGCGAGGACAGGGGCAGTTGGCAATCAGCCCCAGCATTTT.

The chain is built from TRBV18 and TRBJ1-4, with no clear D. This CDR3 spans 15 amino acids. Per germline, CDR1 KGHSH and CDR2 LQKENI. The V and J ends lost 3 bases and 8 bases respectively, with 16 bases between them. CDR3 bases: TGTGCCAGCTCACCGCCTATGTCAGGAAAAGAAAAACTGTTTTTT. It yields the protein CASSPPMSGKEKLFF.

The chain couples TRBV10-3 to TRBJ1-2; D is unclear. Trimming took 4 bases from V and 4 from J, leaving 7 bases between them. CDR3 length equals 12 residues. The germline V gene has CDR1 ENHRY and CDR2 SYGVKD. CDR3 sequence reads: CAISGPIYGYTF. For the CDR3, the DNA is TGTGCCATCAGTGGCCCGATCTATGGCTACACCTTC.

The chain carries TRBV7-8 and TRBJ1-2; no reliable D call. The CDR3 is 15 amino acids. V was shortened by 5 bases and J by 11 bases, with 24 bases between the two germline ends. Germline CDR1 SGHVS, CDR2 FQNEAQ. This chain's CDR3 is CASSRTSDTLTTYTF. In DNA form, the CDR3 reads TGTGCCAGCAGCCGAACATCAGACACCCTGACGACGTACACCTTC.

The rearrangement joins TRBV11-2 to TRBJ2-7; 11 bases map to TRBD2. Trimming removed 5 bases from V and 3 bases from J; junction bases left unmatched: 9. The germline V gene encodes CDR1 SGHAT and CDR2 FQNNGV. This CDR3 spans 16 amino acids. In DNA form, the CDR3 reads TGTGCCAGCAGCCCCATGACTAGCGGGATCTTCTACGAGCAGTACTTC. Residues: CASSPMTSGIFYEQYF. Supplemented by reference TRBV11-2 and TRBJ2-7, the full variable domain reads EAGVAQSPRYKIIEKRQSVAFWCNPISGHATLYWYQQILGQGPKLLIQFQNNGVVDDSQLPKDRFSAERLKGVDSTLKIQPAKLEDSAVYLCASSPMTSGIFYEQYFGPGTRLTVT.

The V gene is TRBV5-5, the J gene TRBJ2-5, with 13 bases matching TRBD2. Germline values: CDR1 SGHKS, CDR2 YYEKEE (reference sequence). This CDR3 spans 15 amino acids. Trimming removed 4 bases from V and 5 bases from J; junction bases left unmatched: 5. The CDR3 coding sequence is TGTGCCAGCAGCCGGACTAGCGGGAGTGTTGAGACCCAGTACTTC. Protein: CASSRTSGSVETQYF.

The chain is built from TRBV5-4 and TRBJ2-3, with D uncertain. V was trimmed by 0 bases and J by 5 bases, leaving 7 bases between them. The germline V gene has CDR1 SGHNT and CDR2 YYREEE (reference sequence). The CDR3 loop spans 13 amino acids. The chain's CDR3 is CASSLVSGDTQYF. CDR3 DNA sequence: TGTGCCAGCAGCTTGGTCTCCGGAGATACGCAGTATTTT.

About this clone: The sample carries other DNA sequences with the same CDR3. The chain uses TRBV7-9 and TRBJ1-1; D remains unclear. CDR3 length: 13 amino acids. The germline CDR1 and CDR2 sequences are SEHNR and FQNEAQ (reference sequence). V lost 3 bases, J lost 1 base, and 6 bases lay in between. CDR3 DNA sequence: TGTGCCAGCAGCTTTGGGCCGAACACTGAAGCTTTCTTT. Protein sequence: CASSFGPNTEAFF.

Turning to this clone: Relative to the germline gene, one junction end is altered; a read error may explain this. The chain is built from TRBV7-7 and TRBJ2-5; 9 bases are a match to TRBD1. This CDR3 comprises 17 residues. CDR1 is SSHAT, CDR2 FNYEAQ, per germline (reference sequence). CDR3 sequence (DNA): TGTGCTAGCAGCTTAGGCCTACAGGGGGCGACCTCAGAGACCCAGTACTTC. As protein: CASSLGLQGATSETQYF. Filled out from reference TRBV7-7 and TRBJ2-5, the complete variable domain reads GAGVSQSPRYKVTKRGQDVTLRCDPISSHATLYWYQQALGQGPEFLTYFNYEAQPDKSGLPSDRFSAERPEGSISTLTIQRTEQRDSAMYRCASSLGLQGATSETQYFGPGTRLLVL.